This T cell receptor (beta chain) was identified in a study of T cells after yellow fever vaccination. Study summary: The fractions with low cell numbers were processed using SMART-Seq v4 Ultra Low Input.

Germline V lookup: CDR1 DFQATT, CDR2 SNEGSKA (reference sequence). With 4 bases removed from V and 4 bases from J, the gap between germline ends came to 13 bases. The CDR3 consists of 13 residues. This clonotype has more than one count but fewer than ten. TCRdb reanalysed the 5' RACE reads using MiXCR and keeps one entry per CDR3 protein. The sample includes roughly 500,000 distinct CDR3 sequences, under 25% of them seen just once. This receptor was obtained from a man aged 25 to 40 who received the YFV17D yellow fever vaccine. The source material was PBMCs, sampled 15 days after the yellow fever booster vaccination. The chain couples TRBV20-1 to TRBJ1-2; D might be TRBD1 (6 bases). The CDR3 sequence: CSAIPRGVYGYTF. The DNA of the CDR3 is TGCAGTGCTATTCCCAGGGGCGTCTATGGCTACACCTTC.